Presented here are 6 T cell receptor beta chains from one specimen sequenced in a study of blood T cell repertoires in COVID-19 (dated by TCRdb to about 2020). Library method: the immunoSEQ multiplex PCR assay. The table was pulled from immuneACCESS by TCRdb, which kept in-frame rearrangements only. Such tables lose some clones; where checked, under half of the loss comes from unresolved V genes, and the rest has no known cause. The sample table contains about 64,000 clones; only one count was recorded for 70% to 90% of them. The ten largest make up under 5% of the sample. The sample was peripheral blood. The receptors were gathered from a man aged 65-85 years with acute or convalescent COVID-19.

The gene calls are TRBV3-1 (or the pseudogene TRBV3-2) and TRBJ1-2, with TRBD1 matching over 12 bases. With 3 bases clipped from V and 7 bases from J, the junction kept 3 bases outside the gene matches. CDR1 and CDR2 from the germline V gene are LGHDT and YNNKEL (reference sequence). CDR3 size: 14 residues. CDR3 amino acids: CASSQGQGARGYTF. In nucleotides, the CDR3 is TGTGCCAGCAGCCAGGGACAGGGGGCGCGTGGCTACACCTTC.

The CDR3 here is CASSGTVTNSPLHF. The CDR3 bases are TGTGCCAGCAGCGGGACAGTGACTAATTCACCCCTCCACTTT. The rearrangement links TRBV25-1 to TRBJ1-6; TRBD1 matches 7 bases. V was clipped by 6 bases and J by 6 bases; unmatched bases: 5. The germline CDR1 and CDR2 sequences are MGHDK and SYGVNS. The CDR3 is 14 residues long.

J is TRBJ2-2 and V is TRBV19; 8 bases match TRBD1. Looked up from germline, CDR1 is LNHDA and CDR2 is SQIVND (reference sequence). The CDR3 has 15 residues. V trimming: 5 bases; J trimming: 4 bases; junction bases outside the gene matches: 6. CDR3 DNA sequence: TGTGCCAGTAGTGGCGCAGGGGGCGTCACCGGGGAGCTGTTTTTT. Translating it yields CASSGAGGVTGELFF.

The V gene is TRBV5-1, the J gene TRBJ2-3; 8 bases map to TRBD2. The germline gives CDR1 SGHRS, CDR2 YFSETQ. V was pared by 0 bases and J by 4 bases, with 7 bases of the junction left unmatched. The CDR3 has 16 residues. The CDR3, as DNA: TGCGCCAGCAGCTTGGCGACGGGGGGGATCGCAGATACGCAGTATTTT. Its translation is CASSLATGGIADTQYF.

J is TRBJ2-6 and V is TRBV19, with D hard to call. The germline V gene has CDR1 LNHDA and CDR2 SQIVND (reference sequence). The CDR3 covers 17 residues. Trimming removed 0 bases from V and 0 bases from J, with 9 bases in between. The CDR3 protein is CASSIDQANSGANVLTF. CDR3 in DNA: TGTGCCAGTAGTATAGATCAAGCAAACTCTGGGGCCAACGTCCTGACTTTC.

The V gene is TRBV6-1, the J gene TRBJ1-1; TRBD1 agrees at 9 bases. Germline V lookup: CDR1 MNHNS, CDR2 SASEGT. V dropped 4 bases and J dropped 1; count of bases not matched to a gene: 7. The CDR3 totals 16 residues. The CDR3 bases are TGTGCCAGCAGTGCCATACCGGGACAGGGGAACACTGAAGCTTTCTTT. As protein: CASSAIPGQGNTEAFF.